The T cell receptor beta chain under discussion was sequenced for a study of cytomegalovirus exposure and HLA in healthy donors. About the study: The Caucasian-associated ancestry cluster contained about four fifths of the roughly 400 genotyped donors. General observations from the study: Clonal expansion was found to be greater in HLA-associated TCR beta chains than in equally common others in a later analysis.

The CDR3 is 12 residues long. Per germline, CDR1 SEHNR and CDR2 FQNEAQ (reference sequence). Losses at the gene ends were 7 bases for V and 14 bases for J; bases not matched to a gene: 9. Amplification used 60 Vbeta primers and 13 Jbeta primers. Some clones are missing from TCRdb's copy, which holds only in-frame ones; the method was immunoSEQ multiplex PCR. The profile shows about 180,000 clones, about four fifths of them singletons. Comments on this clone: What it binds is not known.

Material for sequencing was PBMCs. This chain links TRBV7-9 with TRBJ2-4, with 9 nucleotides matching TRBD1. This clonotype was sampled from a man aged 18 to 29 in good health and CMV-seronegative. CDR3 sequence reads: CASTQGRDREYF. The CDR3 DNA follows: TGTGCCAGCACCCAGGGGCGGGACAGGGAGTACTTC.